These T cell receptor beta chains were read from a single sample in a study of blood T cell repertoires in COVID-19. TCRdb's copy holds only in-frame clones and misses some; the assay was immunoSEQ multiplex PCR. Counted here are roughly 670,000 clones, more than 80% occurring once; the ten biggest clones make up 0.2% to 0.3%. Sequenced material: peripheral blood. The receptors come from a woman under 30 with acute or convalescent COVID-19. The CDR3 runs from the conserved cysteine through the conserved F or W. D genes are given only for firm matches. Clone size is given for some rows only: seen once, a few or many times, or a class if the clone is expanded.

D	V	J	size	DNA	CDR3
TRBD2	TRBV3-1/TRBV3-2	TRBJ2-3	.	TGTGCCAGCAGCCAAGTACTAGCGGGGGGGCCGGGTACGCAGTATTTT	CASSQVLAGGPGTQYF
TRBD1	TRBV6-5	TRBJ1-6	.	TGTGCCAGCAGCCTTGGTGGACAGGATAGATCACCCCTCCACTTT	CASSLGGQDRSPLHF
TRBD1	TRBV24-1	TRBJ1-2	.	TGTGCCACCAGTGATTCAGGGGGACAGGGCGATGGCTACACCTTC	CATSDSGGQGDGYTF
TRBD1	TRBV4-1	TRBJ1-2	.	TGCGCCAGCAGTGCTGGACAGGGGGCTAGAGGCTACACCTTC	CASSAGQGARGYTF
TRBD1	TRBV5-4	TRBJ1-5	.	TGTGCCAGCAGCTCGCCGGGACAGGAAAATCAGCCCCAGCATTTT	CASSSPGQENQPQHF
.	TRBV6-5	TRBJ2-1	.	TGTGCCAGCAGTCCTTTACGCCCTGGGAGGGAGCAGTTCTTC	CASSPLRPGREQFF
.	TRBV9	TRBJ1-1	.	TGTGCCAGCAGCGTCACTACTATGAACACTGAAGCTTTCTTT	CASSVTTMNTEAFF
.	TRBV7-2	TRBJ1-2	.	TGTGCCAGCAGTCCAGGGGCAGGGTCCGGCTACACCTTC	CASSPGAGSGYTF
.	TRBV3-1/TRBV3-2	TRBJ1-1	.	TGTGCCAGCAGCCTCGCGGAGGGAGGGTTAGACACTGAAGCTTTCTTT	CASSLAEGGLDTEAFF
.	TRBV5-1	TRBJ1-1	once	TGCGCCAGCAGCTTTTTTGGGGGCTGGACGGATGCTTTCTTT	CASSFFGGWTDAFF
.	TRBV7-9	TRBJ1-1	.	TGTGCCAGCAGCTTAGGCTCAGGGCTTATACCTGAAGCTTTCTTT	CASSLGSGLIPEAFF
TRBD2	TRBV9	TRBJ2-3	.	TGTGCCAGCAGCGTAGCGCGGGGGGCCATGACTTCAGATACGCAGTATTTT	CASSVARGAMTSDTQYF
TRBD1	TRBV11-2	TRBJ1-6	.	TGTGCCAGCAGCTTAGGGGGGACAGGGGGCCTCCCCCTCCACTTT	CASSLGGTGGLPLHF
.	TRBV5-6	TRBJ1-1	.	TGTGCCAGCAGCTTGTCCTGGGGCGGTACTGCTGAAGCTTTCTTT	CASSLSWGGTAEAFF
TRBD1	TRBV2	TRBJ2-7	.	TGTGCCAGCAGGGGCGACAGGGGAGGCGAGCAGTACTTC	CASRGDRGGEQYF
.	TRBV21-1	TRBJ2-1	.	TGTGCCAGCACAGGGGATTGGTACAATGAGCAGTTCTTC	CASTGDWYNEQFF
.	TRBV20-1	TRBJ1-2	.	TGCAGTGCTAGAGCCCTCTATGGCTACACCTTC	CSARALYGYTF
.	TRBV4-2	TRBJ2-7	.	TGTGCCAGCAGCCAAGGACAGGCCTACGAGCAGTACTTC	CASSQGQAYEQYF
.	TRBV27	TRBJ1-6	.	TGTGCCAGCGGGGGGGGACTTTCCAATTCACCCCTCCACTTT	CASGGGLSNSPLHF
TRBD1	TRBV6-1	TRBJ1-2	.	TGTGCCAGCAACACCGGGACAGGGGGCCTTGGCTACACCTTC	CASNTGTGGLGYTF
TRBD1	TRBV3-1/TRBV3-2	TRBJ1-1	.	TGTGCCAGCAGCCAAGAACTTACAGGGGGCATCGCTTTCTTT	CASSQELTGGIAFF
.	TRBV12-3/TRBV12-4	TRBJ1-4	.	TGTGCCAGCAGTAAAAGGGGTATTGAAAAACTGTTTTTT	CASSKRGIEKLFF
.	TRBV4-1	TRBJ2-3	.	TGCGCCAGCAGCCATCTACTAGGAAAAACCACAGATACGCAGTATTTT	CASSHLLGKTTDTQYF
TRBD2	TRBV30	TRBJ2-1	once	TGTGCCTGGAGGAGGGGTGGGACTATGTACAATGAGCAGTTCTTC	CAWRRGGTMYNEQFF
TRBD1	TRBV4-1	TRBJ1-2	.	TGCGCCAGCAGCCAGGACAGGAAATATGGCTACACCTTC	CASSQDRKYGYTF
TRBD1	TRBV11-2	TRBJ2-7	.	TGTGCCAGCAGCTTCGCACAGGGGGGTTCCTACGAGCAGTACTTC	CASSFAQGGSYEQYF
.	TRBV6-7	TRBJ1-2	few	TGTGCCAGCAGTTACTCCACGGACTATGGCTACACCTTC	CASSYSTDYGYTF
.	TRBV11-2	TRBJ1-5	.	TGTGCCAGCAGCTTAGGACATTCGAAATATAGCAATCAGCCCCAGCATTTT	CASSLGHSKYSNQPQHF
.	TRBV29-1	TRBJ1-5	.	TGCAGCGTCTACCTGCGACGGGTGCAGCCCCAGCATTTT	CSVYLRRVQPQHF